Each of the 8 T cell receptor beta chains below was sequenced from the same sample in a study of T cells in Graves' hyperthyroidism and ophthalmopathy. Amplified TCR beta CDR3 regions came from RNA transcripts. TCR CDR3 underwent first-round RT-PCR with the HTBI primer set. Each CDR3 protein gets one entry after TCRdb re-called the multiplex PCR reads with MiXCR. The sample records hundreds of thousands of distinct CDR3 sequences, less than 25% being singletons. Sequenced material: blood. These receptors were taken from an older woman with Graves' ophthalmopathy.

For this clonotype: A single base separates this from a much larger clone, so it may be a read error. The CDR3 loop reads CVIRVTSTDTQYF. The CDR3 bases are TGTGTCATCAGAGTCACTAGCACAGATACGCAGTATTTT. V and J are TRBV10-3 and TRBJ2-3, with D unclear. The germline CDR1 and CDR2 sequences are ENHRY and SYGVKD. The CDR3 contains 13 residues.

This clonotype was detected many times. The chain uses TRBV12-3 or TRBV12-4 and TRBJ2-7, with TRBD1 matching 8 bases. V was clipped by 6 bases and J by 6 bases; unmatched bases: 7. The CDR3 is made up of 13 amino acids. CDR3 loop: CASSPDRVSEQYF. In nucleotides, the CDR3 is TGTGCCAGCAGCCCGGACAGGGTGAGCGAGCAGTACTTC.

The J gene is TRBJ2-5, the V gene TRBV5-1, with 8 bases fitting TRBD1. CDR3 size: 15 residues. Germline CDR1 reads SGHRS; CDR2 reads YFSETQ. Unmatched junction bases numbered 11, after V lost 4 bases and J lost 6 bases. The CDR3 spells CASSPGQGAGKTQYF. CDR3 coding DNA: TGCGCCAGCAGCCCCGGGCAGGGGGCTGGAAAGACCCAGTACTTC.

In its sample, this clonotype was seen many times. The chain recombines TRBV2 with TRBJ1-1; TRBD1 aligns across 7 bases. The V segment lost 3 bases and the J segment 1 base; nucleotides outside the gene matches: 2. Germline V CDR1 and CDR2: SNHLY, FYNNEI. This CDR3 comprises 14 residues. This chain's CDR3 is CASSDNRGNTEAFF. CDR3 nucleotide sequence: TGTGCCAGCAGTGATAACAGGGGGAACACTGAAGCTTTCTTT.

The CDR3 region has the DNA TGTGCCAGCAGTTTTCCAGCTTTCGTAGGAGGAACCGGGGAGCTGTTTTTT. The encoded protein is CASSFPAFVGGTGELFF. The chain carries TRBV12-3 or TRBV12-4 and TRBJ2-2, with D maybe TRBD2 (5 bases). Trimming removed 3 bases at V and 5 bases at J, with 19 bases between. CDR3 length equals 17 residues.

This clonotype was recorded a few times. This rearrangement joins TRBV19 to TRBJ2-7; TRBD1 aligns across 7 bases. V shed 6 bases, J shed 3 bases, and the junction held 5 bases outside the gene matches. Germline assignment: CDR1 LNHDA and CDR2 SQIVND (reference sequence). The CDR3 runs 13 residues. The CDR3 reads CASRNRGDYEQYF. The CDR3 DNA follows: TGTGCCAGTAGGAACAGGGGTGACTACGAGCAGTACTTC. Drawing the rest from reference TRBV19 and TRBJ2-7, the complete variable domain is DGGITQSPKYLFRKEGQNVTLSCEQNLNHDAMYWYRQDPGQGLRLIYYSQIVNDFQKGDIAEGYSVSREKKESFPLTVTSAQKNPTAFYLCASRNRGDYEQYFGPGTRLTVT.

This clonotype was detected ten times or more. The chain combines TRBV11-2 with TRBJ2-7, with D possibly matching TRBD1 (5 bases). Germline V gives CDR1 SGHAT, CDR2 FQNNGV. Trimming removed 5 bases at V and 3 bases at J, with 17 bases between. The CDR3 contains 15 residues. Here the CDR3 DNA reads TGTGCCAGCAGCCCTGACAGTCTGTCGATCTACGAGCAGTACTTC. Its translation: CASSPDSLSIYEQYF.

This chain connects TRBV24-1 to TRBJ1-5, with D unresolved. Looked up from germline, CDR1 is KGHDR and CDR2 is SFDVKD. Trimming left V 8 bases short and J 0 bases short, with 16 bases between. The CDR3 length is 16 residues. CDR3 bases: TGTGCCACCAAGACTCCCCTCGGAAATAGCAATCAGCCCCAGCATTTT. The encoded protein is CATKTPLGNSNQPQHF.